Sequencing of this T cell receptor (beta chain) was carried out in a study of CD8 T cells in Susac syndrome. TEMRA cells were enriched by FACS, while CD8+ and CD4+ T cells were obtained through a negative isolation that was performed magnetically. The CDR3 consists of 15 residues. J lost 4 bases, V lost 5 bases, and 9 bases had no gene match. Germline assignment: CDR1 SGHNT and CDR2 YENEEA. Random hexamers were used to reverse transcribe the RNA input (about 0.45 to 1 ug). The CDR3 of TCR beta was amplified by immunoSEQ multiplex PCR across 54 Vbeta and 13 Jbeta. One entry per CDR3 protein results from TCRdb running MiXCR on the immunoSEQ multiplex PCR reads. Here the sample spans almost 450,000 distinct CDR3 sequences, around 85% being singletons.

What was sequenced was CD8+ T cells from PBMCs. The TCR originated in a human donor with multiple sclerosis. This chain links TRBV11-3 with TRBJ2-3, with 7 nucleotides matching TRBD2. The CDR3 here is CASSTPRGLADTQYF. The CDR3 nucleotides are TGTGCCAGCAGCACTCCGCGGGGGTTGGCAGATACGCAGTATTTT.